Shown below are 2 T cell receptor beta chains from a single sample sequenced in a study of T cells after posttransplantation cyclophosphamide. Produced via immunoSEQ multiplex PCR; TCRdb's table is partial and in-frame only. Among about 1,800 clones listed, approximately 82% were seen once. The sequenced sample consisted of CD8+ T cells sorted from bone marrow. The receptor source for this set is a woman in her fifties or sixties in good health and a related stem cell transplant donor.

J is TRBJ2-1 and V is TRBV2, with a weak D call TRBD1 (5 bases). V lost 7 bases to trimming and J lost 9 bases, with 13 bases between them. CDR1 is SNHLY, CDR2 FYNNEI, per germline. The CDR3 runs to 12 residues. The CDR3 loop is CASTSLRGEQFF. CDR3 sequence (DNA): TGTGCCAGCACCAGCCTTAGGGGTGAGCAGTTCTTC.

This chain links TRBV6-5 with TRBJ1-6; tentatively, D is TRBD1 (5 bases). Germline assignment: CDR1 MNHEY and CDR2 SVGAGI. Between the trimmed V and J ends, which lost 8 bases and 7 bases, there was a span of 18 bases. The CDR3 totals 15 residues. CDR3 protein: CASGRDDSRNSPLHF. The CDR3 DNA is TGTGCCAGCGGGAGGGATGACAGCAGAAATTCACCCCTCCACTTT.